Below are 22 T cell receptor beta chains sequenced from a single sample in a study of human T cells and chemical hapten exposure. TCRdb independently ran MiXCR on the RACE reads; one entry per CDR3 protein. The table has about 64,000 distinct CDR3 sequences, about 10% seen once; the top ten hold around 2.1%. Sample time point: patch test 3, about 24 weeks after DPC sensitization. The treatment is: therapeutic diphenylcyclopropenone sensitization with weekly scalp DPC. Sequencing was performed on whole blood, taken in connection with sensitization to the hapten diphenylcyclopropenone (DPC). Receptors were obtained from a woman younger than 45 with alopecia areata. Some clones in this sample may be carry-over from other donors' samples.

This clonotype was recorded a few times. V and J are TRBV11-3 and TRBJ1-1, with D perhaps matching TRBD1 (5 bases). The germline gives CDR1 SGHNT, CDR2 YENEEA. The CDR3 has 17 residues. The germline V and J ends were trimmed by 5 bases and 3 bases, with 22 bases remaining between them. The CDR3 protein is CASSPSMGRGGDTEAFF. The CDR3 bases are TGTGCCAGCAGCCCCTCCATGGGACGAGGAGGCGACACTGAAGCTTTCTTT.

This chain connects TRBV27 to TRBJ2-1; D not resolved. V lost 5 bases and J 6 bases, leaving 17 bases between the germline ends. The CDR3 is made up of 15 amino acids. Germline CDR1 MNHEY, CDR2 SMNVEV (reference sequence). CDR3 bases: TGTGCCAGCAGTCCGGCCCCTCCTGCCTTCAATGAGCAGTTCTTC. Its translation: CASSPAPPAFNEQFF.

This clonotype was counted only a few times. This CDR3 is CASSLDFQNTQYF. The CDR3, as DNA: TGTGCCAGCAGCTTAGACTTCCAAAATACGCAGTATTTT. The chain carries TRBV7-2 and TRBJ2-3, with D unclear. Looked up from germline, CDR1 is SGHTA and CDR2 is FQGNSA. This CDR3 comprises 13 residues. Trimming stripped 1 base from V and 7 bases from J, with 9 bases between.

The genes are TRBV27 and TRBJ1-4; TRBD1 might be the D (5 bases). CDR1 and CDR2 from the germline V gene are MNHEY and SMNVEV (reference sequence). This CDR3 contains 16 residues. V was trimmed by 6 bases and J by 3 bases, leaving 17 bases between them. In DNA form, the CDR3 reads TGTGCCAGCAGCAAGACAGAGGGTATGGCTAATGAAAAACTGTTTTTT. Translation gives CASSKTEGMANEKLFF.

This clonotype was detected many times. V usage is TRBV20-1 and J usage is TRBJ1-6, with 8 bases lining up with TRBD1. Germline V gene lookup returns CDR1 DFQATT and CDR2 SNEGSKA (reference sequence). V dropped 3 bases and J dropped 5; count of bases not matched to a gene: 6. The CDR3 consists of 15 residues. CDR3 in DNA: TGCAGTGCTAGGGAGAAACAGGGGGATAATTCACCCCTCCACTTT. Amino acid sequence: CSAREKQGDNSPLHF.

The CDR3 DNA is TGTGCCTGGAGTGTCGGCGGGGGGCCATCAGATACGCAGTATTTT. Translation gives CAWSVGGGPSDTQYF. The J gene is TRBJ2-3, the V gene TRBV30; 8 bases line up with TRBD2. CDR3 length equals 15 residues. Germline loops: CDR1 GTSNPN, CDR2 SVGIG (reference sequence). The V and J ends lost 0 bases and 4 bases, in that order; junction bases with no gene match: 6.

The V call is TRBV11-1, the J call TRBJ2-5; a weak D match, TRBD2 (6 bases). CDR3 size: 14 residues. The V end was cut by 5 bases, the J end by 6 bases, with 16 bases between. CDR1 is SGHAT and CDR2 is FQDESV in the germline V gene (reference sequence). CDR3 loop: CASSSREKPQTQYF. In DNA, the CDR3 is TGTGCCAGCAGCAGCCGGGAGAAGCCACAGACCCAGTACTTC.

This clonotype occurred a few times. The chain couples TRBV9 to TRBJ2-7, with TRBD1 matching 7 bases. Germline CDR1 reads SGDLS; CDR2 reads YYNGEE. Trimming at V came to 0 bases and at J to 2 bases, leaving 2 bases not matched to a gene. The CDR3 runs 14 residues. The chain's CDR3 is CASSVGDRTYEQYF. The CDR3 nucleotides are TGTGCCAGCAGCGTAGGGGACAGAACCTACGAGCAGTACTTC.

The sample holds many counts of this clonotype. The rearrangement links TRBV6-2 or TRBV6-3 to TRBJ1-1; D may be TRBD1 (5 bases). The V end was cut by 0 bases, the J end by 7 bases, with 12 bases between. CDR1 and CDR2 (germline): MNHEY, SVGEGT. This CDR3 has 14 amino acids. CDR3 nucleotides: TGTGCCAGCAGTTACTCGACTAGGGGCGGTGAAGCTTTCTTT. Amino acids: CASSYSTRGGEAFF.

The V and J genes are TRBV18 and TRBJ1-2; TRBD1 matches at 9 bases. CDR3 length: 15 residues. Trimming at V came to 5 bases and at J to 2 bases, leaving 6 bases not matched to a gene. Germline CDR1 KGHSH, CDR2 LQKENI. CDR3 nucleotides: TGTGCCAGCTCAGCCAAACAGGGGGCCAACTATGGCTACACCTTC. It is translated as CASSAKQGANYGYTF. The full variable domain, rest sourced from reference TRBV18 and TRBJ1-2, is NAGVMQNPRHLVRRRGQEARLRCSPMKGHSHVYWYRQLPEEGLKFMVYLQKENIIDESGMPKERFSAEFPKEGPSILRIQQVVRGDSAAYFCASSAKQGANYGYTFGSGTRLTVV.

The chain is built from TRBV7-6 and TRBJ2-2, with TRBD1 matching over 8 bases. The V segment lost 0 bases and the J segment 9 bases; nucleotides outside the gene matches: 12. Germline V gene data show CDR1 as SGHVS and CDR2 as FNYEAQ. The CDR3 contains 17 residues. The CDR3 nucleotides read TGTGCCAGCAGCTTAGCAGCAGGGGGCCAACACCGAAGGGAGCTGTTTTTT. This gives the protein CASSLAAGGQHRRELFF.

On this clonotype: This may come from a read error, since a much larger clone is one base off. V usage is TRBV18 and J usage is TRBJ1-1, with D perhaps matching TRBD1 (5 bases). Germline CDR1 KGHSH, CDR2 LQKENI. The length of the CDR3 is 16 residues. As DNA, the CDR3 is TGTCCCAGCTCTCTGGGGCAGGGACGTTCGAACACTGAAGCTTTCTTT. This sequence encodes CPSSLGQGRSNTEAFF.

This clonotype showed up just a few times. This sequence joins TRBV4-3 and TRBJ2-3; 12 bases map to TRBD2. Losses at the gene ends were 0 bases for V and 4 bases for J; bases not matched to a gene: 8. CDR1 is LGHNA and CDR2 is YSLEER in the germline V gene. This CDR3 has 18 residues. The CDR3 is CASSQDHWASGGADTQYF. The CDR3 region has the DNA TGCGCCAGCAGCCAAGATCATTGGGCTAGCGGGGGGGCAGATACGCAGTATTTT.

This clonotype occurred once. The chain is built from TRBV28 and TRBJ2-4; D is uncertain. Trimming cost V 4 bases and J 0 bases, with 10 bases left between them. CDR1 is MDHEN and CDR2 is SYDVKM in the germline V gene. The CDR3 sequence is 15 residues long. CDR3: CASSSSQIAKNIQYF. As DNA, the CDR3 is TGTGCCAGCAGTTCGAGCCAGATAGCCAAAAACATTCAGTACTTC.

The sample holds many counts of this clonotype. The chain combines TRBV7-9 with TRBJ2-7; D is perhaps TRBD1 or TRBD2 (6 bases each). V was trimmed by 5 bases and J by 1 base, leaving 12 bases between them. This CDR3 has 14 residues. Germline values: CDR1 SEHNR, CDR2 FQNEAQ (reference sequence). CDR3: CASSRQEGSYEQYF. In DNA form, the CDR3 reads TGTGCCAGCAGCCGACAGGAGGGGTCCTACGAGCAGTACTTC. The full variable domain, rest sourced from reference TRBV7-9 and TRBJ2-7, is DTGVSQNPRHKITKRGQNVTFRCDPISEHNRLYWYRQTLGQGPEFLTYFQNEAQLEKSRLLSDRFSAERPKGSFSTLEIQRTEQGDSAMYLCASSRQEGSYEQYFGPGTRLTVT.

This clonotype has only a few counts. The chain employs TRBV3-1 and TRBJ1-2; D gene ambiguous. V was cut by 2 bases and J by 10 bases, with 14 bases left in between. CDR3 length: 13 amino acids. Germline-derived CDR1 and CDR2 are LGHDT and YNNKEL (reference sequence). DNA of the CDR3: TGTGCCAGCAGCCAACGTGTGTCGGCGGACTACACCTTC. This codes for CASSQRVSADYTF.

This clonotype was counted only a few times. The J gene is TRBJ1-4, the V gene TRBV12-5, with a tentative D call TRBD1 (6 bases). V was shortened by 4 bases and J by 1 base, with 13 bases between the two germline ends. Per germline, CDR1 LGHNT and CDR2 FRNRAP. There are 16 residues in the CDR3. As DNA, the CDR3 is TGTGCTAGTGGTTCCGGCGGGGGCCGAACTAATGAAAAACTGTTTTTT. It codes for CASGSGGGRTNEKLFF.

In this sample, this clonotype turned up many times. V gene TRBV20-1 combines with J gene TRBJ1-1; D gene ambiguous. V dropped 3 bases and J dropped 1 base, with 6 bases sitting between them. The CDR3 extends over 12 amino acids. Germline values: CDR1 DFQATT, CDR2 SNEGSKA (reference sequence). CDR3: CSARSKNTEAFF. As DNA, the CDR3 is TGCAGTGCTAGGTCTAAGAACACTGAAGCTTTCTTT.

The chain employs TRBV7-3 and TRBJ2-2; D remains ambiguous. Germline lookup yields CDR1 SGHTA and CDR2 FQGTGA. The CDR3 runs 16 residues. V lost 6 bases and J lost 2, with 16 bases in between. The CDR3 DNA reads TGTGCCAGCAGTTTAGTCCCGGGTCTTAACACCGGGGAGCTGTTTTTT. Protein sequence: CASSLVPGLNTGELFF.

DNA of the CDR3: TGTGCCAGCAGTTACGGGCAGGGAAACACCATATATTTT. It codes for CASSYGQGNTIYF. The V gene is TRBV6-6, the J gene TRBJ1-3; no clear D gene. CDR1 is MNHNY, CDR2 SVGAGI, per germline (reference sequence). The ends were cut back, 2 bases at V and 4 bases at J, with 6 bases in the middle. The length of the CDR3 is 13 residues.

This clonotype was seen ten or more times. This chain uses TRBV28 with TRBJ1-3; D is uncertain. With 2 bases removed from V and 6 bases from J, the gap between germline ends came to 5 bases. The V gene's germline CDR1 is MDHEN and CDR2 SYDVKM. The CDR3 has 12 residues. The CDR3 spells CASSLMENTIYF. DNA of the CDR3: TGTGCCAGCAGTTTAATGGAAAACACCATATATTTT.

This clonotype was counted at least ten times. The J gene is TRBJ2-3, the V gene TRBV12-3 or TRBV12-4; the D is unclear. V shed 3 bases and J shed 3 bases, with 7 bases lying between them. The CDR3 has 13 residues. In nucleotides, the CDR3 is TGTGCCAGCAGTTTCTCCTCGACAGATACGCAGTATTTT. It specifies CASSFSSTDTQYF.